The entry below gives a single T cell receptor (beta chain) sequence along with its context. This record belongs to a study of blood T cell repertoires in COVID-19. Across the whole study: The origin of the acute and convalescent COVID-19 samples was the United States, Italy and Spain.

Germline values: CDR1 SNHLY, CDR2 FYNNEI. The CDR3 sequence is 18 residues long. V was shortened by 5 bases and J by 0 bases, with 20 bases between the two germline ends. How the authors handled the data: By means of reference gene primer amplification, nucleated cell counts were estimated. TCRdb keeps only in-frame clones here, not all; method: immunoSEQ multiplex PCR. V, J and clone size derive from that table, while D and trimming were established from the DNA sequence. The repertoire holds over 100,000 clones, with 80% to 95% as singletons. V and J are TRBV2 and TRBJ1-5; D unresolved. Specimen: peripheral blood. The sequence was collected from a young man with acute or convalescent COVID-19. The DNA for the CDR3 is TGTGCCAGCAGTAAAGGGCGACACATGTTAAATAGCAATCAGCCCCAGCATTTT. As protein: CASSKGRHMLNSNQPQHF.